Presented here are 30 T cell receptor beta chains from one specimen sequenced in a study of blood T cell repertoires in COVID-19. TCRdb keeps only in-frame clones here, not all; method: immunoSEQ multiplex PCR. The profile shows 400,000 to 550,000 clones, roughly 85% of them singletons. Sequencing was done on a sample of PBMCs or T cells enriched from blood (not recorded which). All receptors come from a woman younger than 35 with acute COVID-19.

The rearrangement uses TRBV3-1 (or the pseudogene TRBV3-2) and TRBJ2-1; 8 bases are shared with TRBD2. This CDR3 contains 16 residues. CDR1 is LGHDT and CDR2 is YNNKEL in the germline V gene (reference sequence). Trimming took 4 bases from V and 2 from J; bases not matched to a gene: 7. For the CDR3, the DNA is TGTGCCAGCAGCCCCCAAGGACTAGCCGCCTACAATGAGCAGTTCTTC. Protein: CASSPQGLAAYNEQFF.

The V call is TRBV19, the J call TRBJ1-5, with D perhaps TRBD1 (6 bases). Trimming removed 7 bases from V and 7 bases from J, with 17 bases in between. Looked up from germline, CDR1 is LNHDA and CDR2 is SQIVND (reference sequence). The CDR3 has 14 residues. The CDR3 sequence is CASTGTYSSQPQHF. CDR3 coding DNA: TGTGCCAGTACGGGGACATACAGTTCCCAGCCCCAGCATTTT. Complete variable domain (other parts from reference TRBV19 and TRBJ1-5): DGGITQSPKYLFRKEGQNVTLSCEQNLNHDAMYWYRQDPGQGLRLIYYSQIVNDFQKGDIAEGYSVSREKKESFPLTVTSAQKNPTAFYLCASTGTYSSQPQHFGDGTRLSIL.

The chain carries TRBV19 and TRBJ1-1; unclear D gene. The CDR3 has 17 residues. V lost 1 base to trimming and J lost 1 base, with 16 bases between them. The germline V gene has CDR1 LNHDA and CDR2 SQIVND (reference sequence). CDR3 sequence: CASSIVGSLAPNTEAFF. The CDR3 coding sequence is TGTGCCAGTAGTATAGTCGGGTCGTTGGCGCCGAACACTGAAGCTTTCTTT.

As DNA, the CDR3 is TGTGCCAGCAGCTTAACTAGCGGGGGGTTGGAGACCCAGTACTTC. This sequence encodes CASSLTSGGLETQYF. The chain uses TRBV7-9 and TRBJ2-5; 12 nucleotides match TRBD2. This CDR3 spans 15 amino acids. Trimming removed 2 bases from V and 5 bases from J; junction bases left unmatched: 3. The germline CDR1 and CDR2 sequences are SEHNR and FQNEAQ (reference sequence).

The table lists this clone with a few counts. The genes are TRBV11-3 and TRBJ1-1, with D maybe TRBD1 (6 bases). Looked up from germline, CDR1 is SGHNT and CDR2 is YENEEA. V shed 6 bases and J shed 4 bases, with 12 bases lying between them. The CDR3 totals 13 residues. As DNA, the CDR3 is TGTGCCAGCAGTCAAGGGACACGCACTGAAGCTTTCTTT. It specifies CASSQGTRTEAFF. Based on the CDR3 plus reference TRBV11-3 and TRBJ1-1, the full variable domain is EAGVVQSPRYKIIEKKQPVAFWCNPISGHNTLYWYLQNLGQGPELLIRYENEEAVDDSQLPKDRFSAERLKGVDSTLKIQPAELGDSAVYLCASSQGTRTEAFFGQGTRLTVV.

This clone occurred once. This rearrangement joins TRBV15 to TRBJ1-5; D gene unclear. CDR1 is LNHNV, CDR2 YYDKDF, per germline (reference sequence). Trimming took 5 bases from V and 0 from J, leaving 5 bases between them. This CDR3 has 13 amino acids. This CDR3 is CATSGSSNQPQHF. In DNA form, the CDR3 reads TGTGCCACCAGCGGGAGTAGCAATCAGCCCCAGCATTTT.

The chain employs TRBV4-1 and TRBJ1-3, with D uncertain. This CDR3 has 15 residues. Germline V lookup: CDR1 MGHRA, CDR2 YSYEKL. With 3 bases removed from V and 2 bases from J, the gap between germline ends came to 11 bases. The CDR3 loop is CASSHFPGTGNTIYF. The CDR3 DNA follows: TGCGCCAGCAGCCACTTTCCAGGTACTGGAAACACCATATATTTT.

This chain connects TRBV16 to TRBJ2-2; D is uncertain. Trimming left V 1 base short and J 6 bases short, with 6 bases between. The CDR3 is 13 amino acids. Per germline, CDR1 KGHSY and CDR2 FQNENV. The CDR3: CASSQFRSGELFF. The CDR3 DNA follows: TGTGCCAGCAGCCAATTCAGATCCGGGGAGCTGTTTTTT.

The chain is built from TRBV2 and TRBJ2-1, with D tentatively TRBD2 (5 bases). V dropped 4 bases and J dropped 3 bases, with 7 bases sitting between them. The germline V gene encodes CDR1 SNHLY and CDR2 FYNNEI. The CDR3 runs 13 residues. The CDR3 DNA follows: TGTGCCAGCAGTGCGGGAATCTACAATGAGCAGTTCTTC. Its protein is CASSAGIYNEQFF.

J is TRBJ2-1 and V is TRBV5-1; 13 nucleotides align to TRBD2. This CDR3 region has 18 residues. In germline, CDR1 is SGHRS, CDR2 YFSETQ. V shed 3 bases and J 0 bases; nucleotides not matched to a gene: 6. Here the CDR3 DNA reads TGCGCCAGCAGCTACCGACTAGCGGGAGGAGGCTCCTACAATGAGCAGTTCTTC. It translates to CASSYRLAGGGSYNEQFF.

As DNA, the CDR3 is TGTGCCAGCAGCCAGTTCCCAGGTGCTAATGAAAAACTGTTTTTT. The encoded protein is CASSQFPGANEKLFF. V gene TRBV14 combines with J gene TRBJ1-4; D ambiguous. The V end lost 3 bases, the J end lost 3 bases, and 11 bases lay between the germline ends. The germline V gene encodes CDR1 SGHDN and CDR2 FVKESK. The length of the CDR3 is 15 residues. Together with reference TRBV14 and TRBJ1-4, the CDR3 gives the full variable domain: EAGVTQFPSHSVIEKGQTVTLRCDPISGHDNLYWYRRVMGKEIKFLLHFVKESKQDESGMPNNRFLAERTGGTYSTLKVQPAELEDSGVYFCASSQFPGANEKLFFGSGTQLSVL.

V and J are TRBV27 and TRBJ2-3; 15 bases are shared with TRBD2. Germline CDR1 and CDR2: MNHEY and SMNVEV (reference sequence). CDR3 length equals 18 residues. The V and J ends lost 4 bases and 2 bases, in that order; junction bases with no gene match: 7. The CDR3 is CASSSPGLAGGSTDTQYF. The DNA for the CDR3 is TGTGCCAGCAGTTCTCCGGGACTAGCGGGAGGATCCACAGATACGCAGTATTTT.

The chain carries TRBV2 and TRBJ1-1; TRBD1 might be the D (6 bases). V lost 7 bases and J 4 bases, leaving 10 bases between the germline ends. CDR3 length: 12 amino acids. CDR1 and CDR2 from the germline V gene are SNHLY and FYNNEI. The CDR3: CASTMTGTEAFF. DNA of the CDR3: TGTGCCAGCACCATGACAGGCACTGAAGCTTTCTTT. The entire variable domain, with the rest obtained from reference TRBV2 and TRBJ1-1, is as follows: EPEVTQTPSHQVTQMGQEVILRCVPISNHLYFYWYRQILGQKVEFLVSFYNNEISEKSEIFDDQFSVERPDGSNFTLKIRSTKLEDSAMYFCASTMTGTEAFFGQGTRLTVV.

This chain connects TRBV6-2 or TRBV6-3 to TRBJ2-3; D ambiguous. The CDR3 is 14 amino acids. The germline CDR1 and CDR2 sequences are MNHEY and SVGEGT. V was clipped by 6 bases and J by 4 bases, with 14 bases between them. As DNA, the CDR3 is TGTGCCAGCAGCCAGAGGAGTGAGGCAGATACGCAGTATTTT. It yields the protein CASSQRSEADTQYF.

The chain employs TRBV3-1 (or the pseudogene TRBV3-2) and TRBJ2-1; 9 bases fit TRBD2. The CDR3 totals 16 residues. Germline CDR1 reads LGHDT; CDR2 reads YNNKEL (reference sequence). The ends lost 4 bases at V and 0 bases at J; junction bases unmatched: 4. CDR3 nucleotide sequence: TGTGCCAGCAGCCTAGATAGCGGGAGCTCCTACAATGAGCAGTTCTTC. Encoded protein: CASSLDSGSSYNEQFF.

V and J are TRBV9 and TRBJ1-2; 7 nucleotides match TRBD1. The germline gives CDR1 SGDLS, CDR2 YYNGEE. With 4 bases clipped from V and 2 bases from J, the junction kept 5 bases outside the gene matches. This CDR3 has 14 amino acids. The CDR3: CASSPPTGNYGYTF. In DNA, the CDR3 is TGTGCCAGCAGCCCCCCGACAGGGAACTATGGCTACACCTTC. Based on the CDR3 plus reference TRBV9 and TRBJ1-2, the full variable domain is DSGVTQTPKHLITATGQRVTLRCSPRSGDLSVYWYQQSLDQGLQFLIQYYNGEERAKGNILERFSAQQFPDLHSELNLSSLELGDSALYFCASSPPTGNYGYTFGSGTRLTVV.

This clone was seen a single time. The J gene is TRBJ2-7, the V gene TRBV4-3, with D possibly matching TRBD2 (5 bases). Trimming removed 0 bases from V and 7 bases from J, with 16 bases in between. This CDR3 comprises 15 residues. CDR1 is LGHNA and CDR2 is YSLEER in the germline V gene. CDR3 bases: TGCGCCAGCAGCCAAGATTACCTAGCCGAGAGAGAGCAGTACTTC. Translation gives CASSQDYLAEREQYF.

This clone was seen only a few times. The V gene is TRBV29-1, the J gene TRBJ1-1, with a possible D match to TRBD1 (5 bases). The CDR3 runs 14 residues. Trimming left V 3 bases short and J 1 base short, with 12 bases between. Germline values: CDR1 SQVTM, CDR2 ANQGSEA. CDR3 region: CSVEGRGPNTEAFF. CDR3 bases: TGCAGCGTTGAGGGTAGGGGCCCGAACACTGAAGCTTTCTTT.

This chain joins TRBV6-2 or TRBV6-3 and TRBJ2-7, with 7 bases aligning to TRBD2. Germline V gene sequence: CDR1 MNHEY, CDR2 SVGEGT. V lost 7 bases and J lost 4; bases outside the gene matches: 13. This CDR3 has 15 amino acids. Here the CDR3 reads CASNPWGGRGYEQYF. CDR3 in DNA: TGTGCCAGCAACCCGTGGGGCGGGAGAGGATACGAGCAGTACTTC.

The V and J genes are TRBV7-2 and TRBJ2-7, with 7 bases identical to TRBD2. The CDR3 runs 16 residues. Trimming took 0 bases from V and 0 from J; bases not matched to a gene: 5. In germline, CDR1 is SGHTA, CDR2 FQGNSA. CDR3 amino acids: CASSLALVAGSYEQYF. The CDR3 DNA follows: TGTGCCAGCAGCTTAGCGCTGGTAGCGGGCTCCTACGAGCAGTACTTC.

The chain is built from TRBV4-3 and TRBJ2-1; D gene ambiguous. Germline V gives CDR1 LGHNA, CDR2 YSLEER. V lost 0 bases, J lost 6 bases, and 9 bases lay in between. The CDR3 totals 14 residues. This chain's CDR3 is CASSQDRSGNEQFF. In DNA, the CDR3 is TGCGCCAGCAGCCAAGATCGTTCGGGCAATGAGCAGTTCTTC.

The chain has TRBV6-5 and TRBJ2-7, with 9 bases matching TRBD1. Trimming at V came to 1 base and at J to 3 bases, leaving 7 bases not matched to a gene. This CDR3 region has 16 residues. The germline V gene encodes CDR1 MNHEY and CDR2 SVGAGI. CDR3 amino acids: CASSYYTPGQGYEQYF. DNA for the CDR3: TGTGCCAGCAGTTACTATACCCCGGGACAGGGCTACGAGCAGTACTTC.

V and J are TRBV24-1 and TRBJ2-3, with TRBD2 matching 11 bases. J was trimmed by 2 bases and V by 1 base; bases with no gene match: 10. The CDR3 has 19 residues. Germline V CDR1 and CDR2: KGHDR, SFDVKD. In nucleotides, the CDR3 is TGTGCCACCAGTGATTTCCTAGCGGGAGGAGGAAAGGACACAGATACGCAGTATTTT. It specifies CATSDFLAGGGKDTDTQYF.

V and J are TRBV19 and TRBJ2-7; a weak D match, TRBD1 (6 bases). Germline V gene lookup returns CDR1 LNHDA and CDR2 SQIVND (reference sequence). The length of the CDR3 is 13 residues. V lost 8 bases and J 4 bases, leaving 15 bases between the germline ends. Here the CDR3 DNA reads TGTGCCAGTTCACAGACAGGCGAATACGAGCAGTACTTC. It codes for CASSQTGEYEQYF.

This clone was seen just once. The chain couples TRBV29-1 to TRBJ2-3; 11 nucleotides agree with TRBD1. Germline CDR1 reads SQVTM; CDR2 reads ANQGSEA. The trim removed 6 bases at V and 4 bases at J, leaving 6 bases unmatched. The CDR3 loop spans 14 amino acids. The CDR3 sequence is CSVRTGGGSDTQYF. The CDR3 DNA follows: TGCAGCGTCAGGACAGGGGGCGGGTCAGATACGCAGTATTTT.

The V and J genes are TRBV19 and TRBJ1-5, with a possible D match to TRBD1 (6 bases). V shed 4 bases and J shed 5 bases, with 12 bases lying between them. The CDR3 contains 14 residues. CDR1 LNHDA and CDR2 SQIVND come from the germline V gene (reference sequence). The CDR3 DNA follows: TGTGCCAGTAGTACCCGGGACACCCATCAGCCCCAGCATTTT. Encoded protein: CASSTRDTHQPQHF.

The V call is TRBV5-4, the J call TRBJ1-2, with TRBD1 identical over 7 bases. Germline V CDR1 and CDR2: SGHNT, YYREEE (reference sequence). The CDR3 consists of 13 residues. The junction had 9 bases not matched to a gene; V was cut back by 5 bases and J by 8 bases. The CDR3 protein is CASSYRGAGGYTF. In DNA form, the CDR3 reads TGTGCCAGCAGTTACAGGGGAGCAGGGGGCTACACCTTC.

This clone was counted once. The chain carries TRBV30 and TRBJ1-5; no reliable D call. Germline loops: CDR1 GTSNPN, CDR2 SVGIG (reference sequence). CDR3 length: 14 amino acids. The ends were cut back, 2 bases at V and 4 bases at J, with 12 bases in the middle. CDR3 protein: CAWSPGFGNQPQHF. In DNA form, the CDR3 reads TGTGCCTGGAGTCCGGGTTTTGGGAATCAGCCCCAGCATTTT.

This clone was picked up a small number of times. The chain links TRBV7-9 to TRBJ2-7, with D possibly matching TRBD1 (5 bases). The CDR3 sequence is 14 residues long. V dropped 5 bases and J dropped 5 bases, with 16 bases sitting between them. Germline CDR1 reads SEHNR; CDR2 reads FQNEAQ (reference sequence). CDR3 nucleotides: TGTGCCAGCAGCCGAAGGGGTGGTGGCCACGAGCAGTACTTC. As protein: CASSRRGGGHEQYF.

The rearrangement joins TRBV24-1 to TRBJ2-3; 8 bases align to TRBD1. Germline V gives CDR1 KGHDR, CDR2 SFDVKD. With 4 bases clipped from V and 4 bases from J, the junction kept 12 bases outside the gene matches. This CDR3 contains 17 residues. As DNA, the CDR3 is TGTGCCACCAGTGACCCGGACAGGGAAGGCCCTTCAGATACGCAGTATTTT. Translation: CATSDPDREGPSDTQYF.